This T cell receptor beta chain was profiled in a study of Ad26.COV2.S vaccination and SARS-CoV-2 variants. This CDR3 contains 17 residues. Germline CDR1 and CDR2: LGHNA and YSLEER. V lost 0 bases and J lost 8, with 20 bases in between. Documented treatment: some 20 received Ad26.COV2.S at low or high dose, single or two shots; about 5 received placebo; per-sample allocation not given. Following the first vaccine or placebo injection, samples were taken on day 63. Produced via immunoSEQ multiplex PCR; TCRdb's table is partial and in-frame only. The data hold hundreds of thousands of clones, with 75% to 95% observed a single time.

The V gene is TRBV4-3, the J gene TRBJ2-1; the D gene is possibly TRBD2 (6 bases). The TCR comes from a person between 18 and 60 years old who received the Ad26.COV2.S COVID-19 vaccine or a placebo. The material was peripheral blood, obtained in a trial of Ad26.COV2.S vaccine versus placebo. The CDR3 DNA reads TGCGCCAGCAGCCAAGATTACCCCATTATCCCTAGCGATGAGCAGTTCTTC. Its protein is CASSQDYPIIPSDEQFF.